The 15 T cell receptor beta chains below were found in one sample sequenced in a study of blood T cell repertoires in COVID-19. The assay was immunoSEQ multiplex PCR, and TCRdb's table has in-frame clones only and misses some. The data show approximately 90,000 clones, 90% seen once. The sequenced sample consisted of peripheral blood. The receptors stem from a man in his 60s with acute or convalescent COVID-19.

The chain employs TRBV3-1 (or the pseudogene TRBV3-2) and TRBJ2-2; D gene uncertain. CDR3 length equals 12 residues. The germline V gene encodes CDR1 LGHDT and CDR2 YNNKEL (reference sequence). V was trimmed by 3 bases and J by 6 bases, leaving 5 bases between them. This chain's CDR3 is CASSHGAGELFF. In DNA, the CDR3 is TGTGCCAGCAGCCACGGAGCCGGGGAGCTGTTTTTT.

The CDR3 DNA sequence: TGCGCCAGCAGCTTACTCCGGACTAGCACAGATACGCAGTATTTT. Its translation: CASSLLRTSTDTQYF. The rearrangement joins TRBV5-1 to TRBJ2-3; the D gene is possibly TRBD2 (5 bases). In germline, CDR1 is SGHRS, CDR2 YFSETQ. Trimming shortened V by 2 bases and J by 0 bases, and 10 bases separated the two germline ends. The CDR3 contains 15 residues.

The V and J genes are TRBV7-8 and TRBJ1-2, with TRBD1 as a possible D gene (6 bases). The CDR3 has 13 residues. Trimming cost V 4 bases and J 4 bases, with 10 bases left between them. CDR1 and CDR2 from the germline V gene are SGHVS and FQNEAQ. The CDR3, as DNA: TGTGCCAGCAGCTCACAGGGTCCCTATGGCTACACCTTC. Translated: CASSSQGPYGYTF.

The chain carries TRBV18 and TRBJ1-2; TRBD1 agrees at 9 bases. There are 15 residues in the CDR3. Germline loops: CDR1 KGHSH, CDR2 LQKENI. J was trimmed by 13 bases and V by 5 bases; bases with no gene match: 17. CDR3 DNA: TGTGCCAGCTCATCCTCCCCTTTACAGGGGGCACCCTTCACCTTC. Amino acid sequence: CASSSSPLQGAPFTF.

V usage is TRBV27 and J usage is TRBJ1-1; the D gene is possibly TRBD1 (6 bases). Germline CDR1 and CDR2: MNHEY and SMNVEV (reference sequence). This CDR3 has 12 residues. Deletions cut 4 bases from V and 11 bases from J, with 14 bases between. For the CDR3, the DNA is TGTGCCAGCAGTTCCTTGGGACATTCGGCTTTCTTT. Translation: CASSSLGHSAFF.

The chain recombines TRBV6-5 with TRBJ1-2; D uncertain. With 2 bases removed from V and 8 bases from J, the gap between germline ends came to 15 bases. This CDR3 spans 14 amino acids. CDR1 and CDR2 from the germline V gene are MNHEY and SVGAGI. In DNA form, the CDR3 reads TGTGCCAGCAGTTACGGGTCCATTGGAGAGGGCTACACCTTC. This gives the protein CASSYGSIGEGYTF.

The J gene is TRBJ1-6, the V gene TRBV9, with 7 bases aligning to TRBD1. Unmatched junction bases numbered 4, after V lost 3 bases and J lost 7 bases. There are 14 residues in the CDR3. Germline V lookup: CDR1 SGDLS, CDR2 YYNGEE. CDR3 sequence reads: CASSEGQTNSPLHF. The CDR3, as DNA: TGTGCCAGCAGCGAGGGACAGACGAATTCACCCCTCCACTTT.

The V gene is TRBV7-6, the J gene TRBJ1-5; no firm D call. Germline V gives CDR1 SGHVS, CDR2 FNYEAQ. V lost 5 bases, J lost 9 bases, and 17 bases lay in between. This CDR3 region has 14 residues. CDR3 in amino acids: CASSLEFGGGPQHF. DNA for the CDR3: TGTGCCAGCAGCCTTGAGTTCGGAGGTGGGCCCCAGCATTTT.

This clone was seen a handful of times. V and J are TRBV19 and TRBJ1-1, with D possibly matching TRBD1 (5 bases). The CDR3 runs to 16 residues. The V gene lost 5 bases and the J gene lost 0 bases, with 16 bases spanning the gap. Germline CDR1 LNHDA, CDR2 SQIVND (reference sequence). This CDR3 is CASSPGDYYMNTEAFF. The CDR3 bases are TGTGCCAGTAGTCCGGGGGATTATTACATGAACACTGAAGCTTTCTTT.

The rearrangement uses TRBV10-3 and TRBJ1-3, with D uncertain. This CDR3 contains 14 residues. Germline V lookup: CDR1 ENHRY, CDR2 SYGVKD. V lost 6 bases, J lost 0 bases, and 9 bases lay in between. The CDR3 spells CAIRSGDSGNTIYF. CDR3 bases: TGTGCCATCAGATCAGGCGACTCTGGAAACACCATATATTTT.

V usage is TRBV27 and J usage is TRBJ1-5; D not resolved. This CDR3 is 15 amino acids long. The germline gives CDR1 MNHEY, CDR2 SMNVEV (reference sequence). Trimming cost V 6 bases and J 0 bases, with 12 bases left between them. CDR3 residues: CASSPLSYSNQPQHF. CDR3 nucleotide sequence: TGTGCCAGCAGCCCTTTATCCTATAGCAATCAGCCCCAGCATTTT.

The chain has TRBV10-2 and TRBJ1-2; 7 nucleotides match TRBD1. CDR3 length: 15 amino acids. V lost 6 bases and J lost 2; bases outside the gene matches: 9. The germline CDR1 and CDR2 sequences are WSHSY and SAAADI. In DNA, the CDR3 is TGCGCCAGCAGCGGGTCGGACAGGCCAAACTATGGCTACACCTTC. Translated, it gives CASSGSDRPNYGYTF.

The chain recombines TRBV6-2 or TRBV6-3 with TRBJ1-2; perhaps TRBD1 as D (5 bases). Germline CDR1 reads MNHEY; CDR2 reads SVGEGT. The CDR3 consists of 12 residues. V dropped 7 bases and J dropped 7 bases, with 13 bases sitting between them. CDR3 sequence reads: CASTPRGFGYTF. CDR3 bases: TGTGCCAGCACCCCACGGGGGTTTGGCTACACCTTC.

This clone was seen a single time. This rearrangement joins TRBV19 to TRBJ2-5, with D perhaps TRBD1 (6 bases). V lost 5 bases, J lost 5 bases, and 15 bases lay in between. CDR1 LNHDA and CDR2 SQIVND come from the germline V gene (reference sequence). The CDR3 length is 14 residues. The CDR3 region is CASSLRQAGETQYF. The CDR3 coding sequence is TGTGCCAGTAGTTTAAGACAGGCCGGCGAGACCCAGTACTTC.

The chain carries TRBV5-1 and TRBJ2-2, with 9 bases identical to TRBD1. J lost 0 bases, V lost 0 bases, and 3 bases had no gene match. Per the germline V gene, CDR1 is SGHRS and CDR2 is YFSETQ. This CDR3 has 17 residues. The CDR3 coding sequence is TGCGCCAGCAGCTTGGATACAGGGGGCGCGAACACCGGGGAGCTGTTTTTT. It translates to CASSLDTGGANTGELFF. The entire variable domain, with the rest obtained from reference TRBV5-1 and TRBJ2-2, is as follows: KAGVTQTPRYLIKTRGQQVTLSCSPISGHRSVSWYQQTPGQGLQFLFEYFSETQRNKGNFPGRFSGRQFSNSRSEMNVSTLELGDSALYLCASSLDTGGANTGELFFGEGSRLTVL.